A single sample gave rise to the 3 T cell receptor beta chains below, sequenced in a study of identical twins. Each CDR3 protein gets one entry after TCRdb re-called the 5' RACE reads with MiXCR. The sample yields 650,000 to 750,000 distinct CDR3 sequences, about 20% seen once. These data also formed part of another study, on T cells expressing NK-cell markers.

The source material was PBMCs. These receptors were obtained from a woman aged 18-35 years in good health.

The rearrangement uses TRBV7-2 and TRBJ2-5, with unresolved D. The V end lost 5 bases, the J end lost 1 base, and 11 bases lay between the germline ends. The CDR3 spans 14 residues. In germline, CDR1 is SGHTA, CDR2 FQGNSA. The DNA for the CDR3 is TGTGCCAGCAGCATAAAGGTGGGCCAAGAGACCCAGTACTTC. The encoded protein is CASSIKVGQETQYF. The entire variable domain, with the rest obtained from reference TRBV7-2 and TRBJ2-5, is as follows: GAGVSQSPSNKVTEKGKDVELRCDPISGHTALYWYRQSLGQGLEFLIYFQGNSAPDKSGLPSDRFSAERTGGSVSTLTIQRTQQEDSAVYLCASSIKVGQETQYFGPGTRLLVL.

This clonotype was recorded a few times. The chain links TRBV12-3 or TRBV12-4 to TRBJ2-2; 7 bases match TRBD2. Trimming removed 10 bases from V and 1 base from J; junction bases left unmatched: 9. The CDR3 length is 15 residues. The DNA of the CDR3 is TGTGCCACTTCGAGGTTAGCGGGGAACACCGGGGAGCTGTTTTTT. Translated, it gives CATSRLAGNTGELFF.

V gene TRBV12-3 or TRBV12-4 combines with J gene TRBJ1-3; no clear D. Trimming shortened V by 6 bases and J by 4 bases, and 16 bases separated the two germline ends. The CDR3 loop spans 15 amino acids. The CDR3 region is CASSLSPPLGNTIYF. The DNA of the CDR3 is TGTGCCAGCAGCCTATCCCCTCCCTTGGGAAACACCATATATTTT.